The 3 T cell receptor beta chains listed next were all sequenced from one sample in a study of blood T cell repertoires in COVID-19. Some clones are missing from TCRdb's copy, which holds only in-frame ones; the method was immunoSEQ multiplex PCR. The table includes about 210,000 clones, around 84% detected once. The sequenced material came from PBMCs or T cells enriched from blood (not recorded which). The receptors were sampled from a man aged 25 to 40 with acute COVID-19.

This clone came up a few times. The chain carries TRBV19 and TRBJ1-4; D is undetermined. This CDR3 spans 11 amino acids. CDR1 and CDR2 from the germline V gene are LNHDA and SQIVND (reference sequence). CDR3: CAGRIGEKLFF. The CDR3 DNA sequence: TGTGCAGGGAGGATCGGGGAAAAACTGTTTTTT. Looking up the rest from reference TRBV19 and TRBJ1-4 gives the full variable domain: DGGITQSPKYLFRKEGQNVTLSCEQNLNHDAMYWYRQDPGQGLRLIYYSQIVNDFQKGDIAEGYSVSREKKESFPLTVTSAQKNPTAFYLCAGRIGEKLFFGSGTQLSVL.

V is TRBV2 and J is TRBJ1-6; 12 bases align to TRBD1. This CDR3 has 19 amino acids. With 3 bases clipped from V and 1 base from J, the junction kept 7 bases outside the gene matches. Germline CDR1 and CDR2: SNHLY and FYNNEI. The CDR3 loop is CASSDRDRGQRSYNSPLHF. DNA for the CDR3: TGTGCCAGCAGTGACCGGGACAGGGGGCAAAGGTCCTATAATTCACCCCTCCACTTT. The whole variable domain, remainder taken from reference TRBV2 and TRBJ1-6, is EPEVTQTPSHQVTQMGQEVILRCVPISNHLYFYWYRQILGQKVEFLVSFYNNEISEKSEIFDDQFSVERPDGSNFTLKIRSTKLEDSAMYFCASSDRDRGQRSYNSPLHFGNGTRLTVT.

The V and J genes are TRBV21-1 and TRBJ1-2; TRBD1 reflects the table's D call only, with no check against the DNA. TRBV21-1 is reported as a pseudogene. There are 14 residues in the CDR3. The CDR3 bases are TGTGCCAGCAGCAAAGCGCCCAGGGGAAGGGGCTACACCTTC. Amino acids: CASSKAPRGRGYTF.